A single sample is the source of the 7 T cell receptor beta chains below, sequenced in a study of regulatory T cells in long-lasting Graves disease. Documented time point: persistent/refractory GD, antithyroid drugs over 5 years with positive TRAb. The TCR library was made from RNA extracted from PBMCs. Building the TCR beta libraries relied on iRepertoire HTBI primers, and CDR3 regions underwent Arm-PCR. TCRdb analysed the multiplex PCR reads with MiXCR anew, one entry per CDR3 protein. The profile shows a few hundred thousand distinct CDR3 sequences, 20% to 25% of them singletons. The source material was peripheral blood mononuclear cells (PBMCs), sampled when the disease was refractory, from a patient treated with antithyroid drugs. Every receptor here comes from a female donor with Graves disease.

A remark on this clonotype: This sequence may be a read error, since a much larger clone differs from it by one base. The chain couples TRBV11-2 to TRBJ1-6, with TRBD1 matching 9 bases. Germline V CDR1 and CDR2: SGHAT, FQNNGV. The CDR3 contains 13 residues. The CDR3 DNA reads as TGTGCCAACAGCTCCGGGACAGGGTCACCCCTCCACTTT. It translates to CANSSGTGSPLHF.

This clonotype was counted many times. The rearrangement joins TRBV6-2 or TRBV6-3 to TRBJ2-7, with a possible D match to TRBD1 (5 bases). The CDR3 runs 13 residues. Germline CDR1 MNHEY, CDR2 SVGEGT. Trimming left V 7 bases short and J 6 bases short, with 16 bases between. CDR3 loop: CASTAGLLGEQYF. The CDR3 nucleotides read TGTGCCAGCACTGCAGGGCTTTTGGGCGAGCAGTACTTC.

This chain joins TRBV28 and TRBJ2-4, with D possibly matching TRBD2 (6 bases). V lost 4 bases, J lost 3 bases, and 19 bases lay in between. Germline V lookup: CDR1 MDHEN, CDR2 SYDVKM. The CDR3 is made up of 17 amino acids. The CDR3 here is CASSSSSRGGYKNIQYF. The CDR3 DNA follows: TGTGCCAGCAGTTCGAGTTCTCGGGGAGGATACAAAAACATTCAGTACTTC.

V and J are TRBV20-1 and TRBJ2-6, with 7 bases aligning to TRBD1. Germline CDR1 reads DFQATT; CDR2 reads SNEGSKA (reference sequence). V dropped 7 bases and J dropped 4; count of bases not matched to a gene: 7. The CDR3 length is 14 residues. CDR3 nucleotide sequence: TGCAGTGGATCGGGACAGTCCGGGGCCAACGTCCTGACTTTC. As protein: CSGSGQSGANVLTF.

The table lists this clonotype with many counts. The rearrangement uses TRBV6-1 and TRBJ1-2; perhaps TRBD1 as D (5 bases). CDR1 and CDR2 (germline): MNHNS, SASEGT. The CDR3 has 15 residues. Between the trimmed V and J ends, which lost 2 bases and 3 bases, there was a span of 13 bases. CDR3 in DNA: TGTGCCAGCAGTGAACCGCGGGGACCCCACTATGGCTACACCTTC. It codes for CASSEPRGPHYGYTF.

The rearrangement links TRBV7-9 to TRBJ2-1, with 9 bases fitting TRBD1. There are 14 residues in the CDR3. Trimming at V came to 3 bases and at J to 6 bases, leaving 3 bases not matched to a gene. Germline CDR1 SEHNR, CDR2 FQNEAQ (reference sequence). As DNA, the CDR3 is TGTGCCAGCAGCTTTTGGGACAGGGCCAATGAGCAGTTCTTC. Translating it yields CASSFWDRANEQFF.

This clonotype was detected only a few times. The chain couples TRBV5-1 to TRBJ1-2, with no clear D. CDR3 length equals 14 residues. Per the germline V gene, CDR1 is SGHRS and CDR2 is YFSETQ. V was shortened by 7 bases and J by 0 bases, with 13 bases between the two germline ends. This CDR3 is CASALSDSNYGYTF. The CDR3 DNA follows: TGCGCCAGCGCTCTTTCAGATTCTAACTATGGCTACACCTTC.